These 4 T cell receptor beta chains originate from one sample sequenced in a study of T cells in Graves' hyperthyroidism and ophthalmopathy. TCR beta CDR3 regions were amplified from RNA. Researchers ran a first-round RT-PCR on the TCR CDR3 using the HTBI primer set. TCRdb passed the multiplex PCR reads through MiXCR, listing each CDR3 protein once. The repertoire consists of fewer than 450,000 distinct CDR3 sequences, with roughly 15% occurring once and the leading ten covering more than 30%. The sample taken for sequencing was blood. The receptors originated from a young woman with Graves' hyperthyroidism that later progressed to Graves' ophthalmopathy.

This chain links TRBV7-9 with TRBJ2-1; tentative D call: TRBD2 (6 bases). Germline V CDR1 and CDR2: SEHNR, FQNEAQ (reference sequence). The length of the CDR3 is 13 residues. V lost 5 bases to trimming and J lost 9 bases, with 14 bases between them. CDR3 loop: CASSPGGVAEQFF. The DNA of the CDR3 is TGTGCCAGCAGCCCTGGAGGGGTGGCTGAGCAGTTCTTC.

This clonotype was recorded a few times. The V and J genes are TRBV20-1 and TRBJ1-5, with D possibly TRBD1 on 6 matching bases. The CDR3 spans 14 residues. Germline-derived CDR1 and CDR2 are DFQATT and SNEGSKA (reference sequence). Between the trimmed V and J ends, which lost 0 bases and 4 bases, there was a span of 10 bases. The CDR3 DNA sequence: TGCAGTGCTAGAGAGGTCAGGGGAAATCAGCCCCAGCATTTT. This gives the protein CSAREVRGNQPQHF.

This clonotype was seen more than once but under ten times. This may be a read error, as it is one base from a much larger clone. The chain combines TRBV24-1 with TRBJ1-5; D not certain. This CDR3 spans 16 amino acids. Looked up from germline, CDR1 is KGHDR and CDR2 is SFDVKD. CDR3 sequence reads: CATSDSEGGSSQPQHF. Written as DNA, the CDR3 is TGTGCCACCAGTGACTCGGAAGGAGGCAGCAGTCAGCCCCAGCATTTT.

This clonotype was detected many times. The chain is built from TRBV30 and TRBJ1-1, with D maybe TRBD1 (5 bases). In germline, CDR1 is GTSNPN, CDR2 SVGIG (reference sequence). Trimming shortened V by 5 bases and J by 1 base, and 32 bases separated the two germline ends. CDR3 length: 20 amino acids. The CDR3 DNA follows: TGTGCCTGGTATCATCAAGGGACTCCACATGTAGGCCCCTCGAACACTGAAGCTTTCTTT. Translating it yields CAWYHQGTPHVGPSNTEAFF.